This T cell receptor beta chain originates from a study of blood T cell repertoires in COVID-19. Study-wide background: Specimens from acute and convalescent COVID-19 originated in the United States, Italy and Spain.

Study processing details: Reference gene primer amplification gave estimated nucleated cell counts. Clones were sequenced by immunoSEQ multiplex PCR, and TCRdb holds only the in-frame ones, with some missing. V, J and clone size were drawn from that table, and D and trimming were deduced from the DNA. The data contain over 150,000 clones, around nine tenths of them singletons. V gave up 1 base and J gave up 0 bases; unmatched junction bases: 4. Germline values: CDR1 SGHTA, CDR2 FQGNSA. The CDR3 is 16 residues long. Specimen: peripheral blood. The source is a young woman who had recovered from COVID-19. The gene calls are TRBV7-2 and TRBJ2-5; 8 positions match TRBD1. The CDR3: CASSLVQGAYQETQYF. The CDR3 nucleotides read TGTGCCAGCAGCTTAGTCCAGGGGGCCTACCAAGAGACCCAGTACTTC.